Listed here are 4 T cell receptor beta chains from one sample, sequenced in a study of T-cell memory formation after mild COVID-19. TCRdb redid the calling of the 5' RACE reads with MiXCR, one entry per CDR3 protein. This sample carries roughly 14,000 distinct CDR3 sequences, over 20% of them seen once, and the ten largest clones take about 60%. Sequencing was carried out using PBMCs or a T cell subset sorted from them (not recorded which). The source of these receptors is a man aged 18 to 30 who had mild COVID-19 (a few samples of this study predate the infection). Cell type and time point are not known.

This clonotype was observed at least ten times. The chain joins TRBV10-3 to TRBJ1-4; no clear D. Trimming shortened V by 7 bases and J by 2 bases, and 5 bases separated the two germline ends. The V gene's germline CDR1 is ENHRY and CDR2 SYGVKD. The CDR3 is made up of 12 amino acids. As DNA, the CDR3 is TGTGCCATCAAAGATACTAATGAAAAACTGTTTTTT. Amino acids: CAIKDTNEKLFF.

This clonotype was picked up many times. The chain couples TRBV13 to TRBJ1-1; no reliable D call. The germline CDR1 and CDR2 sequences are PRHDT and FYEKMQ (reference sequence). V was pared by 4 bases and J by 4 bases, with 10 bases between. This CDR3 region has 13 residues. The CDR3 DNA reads TGTGCCAGCAGCTCCCCTGCAGGCACTGAAGCTTTCTTT. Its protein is CASSSPAGTEAFF.

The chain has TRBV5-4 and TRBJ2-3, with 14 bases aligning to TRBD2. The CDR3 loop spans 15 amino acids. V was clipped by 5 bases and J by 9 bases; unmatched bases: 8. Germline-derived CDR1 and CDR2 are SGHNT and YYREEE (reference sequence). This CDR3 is CASREGLAGVWTQYF. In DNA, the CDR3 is TGTGCCAGCAGGGAGGGACTAGCGGGGGTGTGGACGCAGTATTTT.

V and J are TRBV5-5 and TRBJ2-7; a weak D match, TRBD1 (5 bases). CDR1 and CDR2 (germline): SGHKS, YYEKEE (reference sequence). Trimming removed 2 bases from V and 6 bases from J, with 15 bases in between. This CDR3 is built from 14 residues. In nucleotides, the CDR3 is TGTGCCAGCAGCTTACGGGCAGGGTCAGGCGAGCAGTACTTC. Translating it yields CASSLRAGSGEQYF. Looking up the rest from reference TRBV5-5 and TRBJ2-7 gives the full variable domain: DAGVTQSPTHLIKTRGQQVTLRCSPISGHKSVSWYQQVLGQGPQFIFQYYEKEERGRGNFPDRFSARQFPNYSSELNVNALLLGDSALYLCASSLRAGSGEQYFGPGTRLTVT.